This T cell receptor (beta chain) is drawn from a study of response to subunit inactivated influenza vaccine. TCRdb fed the RT-PCR reads into MiXCR, producing one record per CDR3 protein. Of 150,000 to 200,000 distinct CDR3 sequences listed, around 12% are singletons. Per the germline V gene, CDR1 is SGHTA and CDR2 is FQGNSA. This CDR3 spans 14 amino acids. Trimming took 1 base from V and 4 from J, leaving 11 bases between them. This same sample was also taken into another study, of T cells expressing NK-cell markers. That publication notes: Generation of TCR beta cDNA was performed by 5'RACE template switching incorporating UMIs.

The receptor was derived from a man aged 45 to 65 who received an inactivated influenza vaccine. The chain links TRBV7-2 to TRBJ2-7, with D uncertain. Material: CD8+ T cells sorted from PBMCs, obtained about 13 days after vaccination. CDR3 sequence: CASSLVQANYEQYF. The CDR3, as DNA: TGTGCCAGCAGCTTAGTGCAGGCCAATTACGAGCAGTACTTC.